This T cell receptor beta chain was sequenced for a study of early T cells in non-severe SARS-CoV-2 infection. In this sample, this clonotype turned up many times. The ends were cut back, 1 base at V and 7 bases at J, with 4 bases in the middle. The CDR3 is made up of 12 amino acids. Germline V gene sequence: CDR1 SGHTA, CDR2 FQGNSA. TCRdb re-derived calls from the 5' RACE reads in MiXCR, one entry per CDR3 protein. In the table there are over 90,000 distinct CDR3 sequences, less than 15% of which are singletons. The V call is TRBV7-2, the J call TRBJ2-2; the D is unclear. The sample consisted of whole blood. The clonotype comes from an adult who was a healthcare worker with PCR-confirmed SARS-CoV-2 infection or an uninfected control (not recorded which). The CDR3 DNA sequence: TGTGCCAGCAGCTTAGTAGGCGGGGAGCTGTTTTTT. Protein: CASSLVGGELFF.